This T cell receptor beta chain was retrieved from a study of human T cells and chemical hapten exposure (dated by TCRdb to the early 2020s). As for the study more broadly: For sensitization, 2% DPC in acetone was applied to a roughly 2 cm by roughly 2 cm area of upper inner arm skin. Libraries were combined into a pool for sequencing, and differences in TCR yield between samples came mainly from small differences in library volumes within the pool. Blood for TCR sequencing was provided by twenty-nine alopecia patients at one to four time points (pre-sensitization, 2, 6 and 24 weeks). Peripheral blood TCR repertoire changes were tracked in vivo in alopecia patients during primary and secondary sensitization to the hapten diphenylcyclopropenone (DPC). Patients additionally received weekly therapeutic DPC doses to the scalp throughout the roughly 24-week study period. Most of the patients in the cohort were female, and the cohort covered alopecia areata with under or over 50% scalp involvement, alopecia totalis and alopecia universalis. Blood samples were taken from patients before sensitization (week 0) and then at 2, 6 and about 24 weeks after DPC sensitization. Patch tests used Finn chambers with 0.01% DPC on the upper back, scored after 6 days by International Contact Dermatitis Research Group standards. Summary of the overall study and its limitations: Patch test score correlated positively with the number of PT1 expanded TCRs, reaching significance at thresholds 8, 16 and 32 but not at 4. The number of TCRs above 1 in 1000 frequency did not change with DPC sensitization; there was no evidence of global repertoire structure alterations. Significantly more large CDR3 similarity clusters were formed by expanded TCRs than by pre-sensitization or healthy control sets, consistent with antigen-driven responses. After repeated subsampling, changes were observed in the strength of the expansion versus patch-test correlation and in the threshold at which the correlation became significant. Because every patient had alopecia, a presumed autoimmune disease, the patients' immune response might differ from that of healthy individuals.

Sequences MNHEY (CDR1) and SVGAGI (CDR2) are obtained from the germline V gene. The CDR3 starts with the cysteine, ends with the phenylalanine, and has 16 residues. Only the CDR3 DNA stays, 48 bases, in frame from base 1. From V the trimming removes 0 bases and from J it removes 3 bases, while the gene matches leave 7 bases of the junction unaccounted for. This sample's time point label indicates: patch test 3, about 24 weeks after DPC sensitization. Per the publication, the treatment or condition label means: therapeutic diphenylcyclopropenone sensitization with weekly scalp DPC. At every patch-test visit, the blood draw took place before the patch test was put on. Patients were considered eligible if aged 18 to 70, diagnosed with alopecia and deemed suitable for DPC therapy, and patients were excluded if pregnant. Total RNA was isolated from unfractionated whole blood collected in Tempus Blood RNA tubes.

Preparation of the library involved RACE. Sequenced on a NextSeq 500. During library preparation, unique molecular identifiers were attached to individual cDNA molecules so that TCRs could be counted quantitatively and reproducibly. Each blood RNA sample was used to sequence both TCR alpha and TCR beta chains. The original methods were these. A median of about 87,000 TCRs per sample was observed, with a range of about 23,224 to 690,600. The Decombinator software suite was used to annotate the V, J and CDR3 of the TCR reads. For the PS versus PT1 abundance plots, all samples were subsampled to the same number of TCRs (28,000). TCRs were defined as expanded if absent before sensitization and observed at least eight times at the 2-week time point. TCRdb trimmed public reads at Q25 via fastp, called clones via MiXCR and kept in-frame beta chains. Identical CDR3 proteins give one entry, which carries the most common genes and DNA. The V and J calls were determined by TCRdb, not by the authors. A total of tens of thousands of distinct CDR3 sequences appear in this sample, 12% of them only once. Roughly 2.3% of the sample belongs to the ten largest clones.

This clonotype was counted ten times or more. Its antigen remains unidentified. No base-level quality is on record; no much larger clone is a single base apart. The origin of this receptor is a man aged 30 to 39 with alopecia areata. Some clones in this sample may be carry-over from other donors' samples. The rearranged segments are TRBV6-5 and TRBJ2-7, with 8 central nucleotides matching TRBD2. The material sequenced was whole blood, taken in connection with sensitization to the hapten diphenylcyclopropenone (DPC). The CDR3 reads as follows: CASSYSSLLAVYEQYF. The DNA sequence reads TGTGCCAGCAGTTACTCGAGCCTACTAGCGGTCTACGAGCAGTACTTC.